This T cell receptor (beta chain) was retrieved from a study of T cell repertoires in cytomegalovirus infection. About the research overall: It was the public TCR beta signatures that indicated both CMV infection and matching HLA type.

Turning to this clonotype: Its antigen is not known.

From the reads, TCRdb called clonotypes with MiXCR, one entry per CDR3 protein. The data contain around 710,000 distinct CDR3 sequences, almost 30% of them singletons. J lost 7 bases, V lost 4 bases, and 8 bases had no gene match. This CDR3 spans 15 amino acids. CDR1 is SGHNT, CDR2 YYREEE, per germline (reference sequence). This receptor was obtained from a human donor in good health (CMV status not recorded). Some clones in this sample may be carry-over from other donors' samples. The chain uses TRBV5-4 and TRBJ2-1; the match to TRBD2 covers 10 bases. Sequences were derived from cultured CD8+ T cells from PBMCs, sampled from culture after CMV antigen stimulation. CDR3: CASSPSGGGMNEQFF. The CDR3 DNA follows: TGTGCCAGCAGCCCAAGCGGGGGGGGTATGAATGAGCAGTTCTTC. The variable domain in full, with the rest retrieved from reference TRBV5-4 and TRBJ2-1, is ETGVTQSPTHLIKTRGQQVTLRCSSQSGHNTVSWYQQALGQGPQFIFQYYREEENGRGNFPPRFSGLQFPNYSSELNVNALELDDSALYLCASSPSGGGMNEQFFGPGTRLTVL.